Following are 21 T cell receptor beta chains from one sample sequenced in a study of Ad26.COV2.S vaccination and SARS-CoV-2 variants. Assay used: immunoSEQ multiplex PCR; TCRdb lists only in-frame clones, some missing. The profile shows about 400,000 clones, about four fifths of them singletons. Sample treatment: about 20 received Ad26.COV2.S at low or high dose, single or two shots; a few received placebo; per-sample allocation not given. Sampling took place 63 days after the first vaccine or placebo injection. The specimen comprised peripheral blood, sampled in a trial of Ad26.COV2.S vaccine versus placebo. These receptors were obtained from a person between 18 and 60 years old who received the Ad26.COV2.S COVID-19 vaccine or a placebo.

The rearrangement joins TRBV7-3 to TRBJ1-1, with 7 bases lining up with TRBD1. Looked up from germline, CDR1 is SGHTA and CDR2 is FQGTGA. With V trimmed by 5 bases and J by 11 bases, 11 bases remained unmatched. The CDR3 spans 13 residues. The CDR3 DNA sequence: TGTGCCAGCAGCCCGGGGTCCAGGGGGGCGGCTTTCTTT. Translating it yields CASSPGSRGAAFF.

This chain links TRBV5-3 with TRBJ1-4, with D tentatively TRBD1 (5 bases). TRBV5-3 belongs to the ORF category, with a function that is uncertain. Trimming took 1 base from V and 6 from J, leaving 13 bases between them. The CDR3 extends over 15 amino acids. The CDR3: CARSLSMRGDEKLFF. The CDR3 region has the DNA TGTGCCAGAAGCTTGAGTATGAGAGGGGATGAAAAACTGTTTTTT.

The rearrangement uses TRBV5-5 and TRBJ2-3; D gene ambiguous. The V end lost 2 bases, the J end lost 0 bases, and 10 bases lay between the germline ends. Per germline, CDR1 SGHKS and CDR2 YYEKEE (reference sequence). The CDR3 sequence is 15 residues long. CDR3 amino acids: CASSLVSTSTDTQYF. The DNA for the CDR3 is TGTGCCAGCAGCTTAGTCAGCACTAGCACAGATACGCAGTATTTT.

This clone has just a few counts. The chain is built from TRBV12-3 or TRBV12-4 and TRBJ1-4; possibly TRBD1 for D (5 bases). Between the trimmed V and J ends, which lost 8 bases and 3 bases, there was a span of 10 bases. CDR3 size: 13 residues. Here the CDR3 reads CASREGANEKLFF. DNA of the CDR3: TGTGCCAGCCGGGAAGGGGCTAATGAAAAACTGTTTTTT.

V usage is TRBV15 and J usage is TRBJ1-4; the D gene is possibly TRBD1 (5 bases). The V end was cut by 0 bases, the J end by 11 bases, with 19 bases between. The CDR3 is made up of 16 amino acids. The germline gives CDR1 LNHNV, CDR2 YYDKDF (reference sequence). CDR3 protein: CATSRDRARGSGKLFF. DNA for the CDR3: TGTGCCACCAGCAGAGATAGGGCACGGGGGTCAGGGAAACTGTTTTTT.

This chain joins TRBV5-1 and TRBJ1-6; D remains unclear. V was pared by 0 bases and J by 4 bases, with 8 bases between. The germline V gene encodes CDR1 SGHRS and CDR2 YFSETQ. The CDR3 is 15 amino acids. The chain's CDR3 is CASSLEGSYNSPLHF. For the CDR3, the DNA is TGCGCCAGCAGCTTGGAGGGTTCGTATAATTCACCCCTCCACTTT.

The chain recombines TRBV11-2 with TRBJ1-1; possibly TRBD1 for D (5 bases). Per the germline V gene, CDR1 is SGHAT and CDR2 is FQNNGV. Trimming removed 4 bases from V and 2 bases from J, with 11 bases in between. The CDR3 covers 14 residues. This CDR3 reads CASSSGTANTEAFF. Written as DNA, the CDR3 is TGTGCCAGCAGCTCTGGGACGGCAAACACTGAAGCTTTCTTT.

The chain's CDR3 is CASSSKNRGRRKRKTQYF. The CDR3 bases are TGTGCCAGCAGCTCGAAAAACAGGGGGCGGCGTAAAAGAAAGACCCAGTACTTC. The rearrangement links TRBV7-7 to TRBJ2-5; 9 positions match TRBD1. Germline CDR1 is SSHAT and CDR2 is FNYEAQ (reference sequence). Trimming at V came to 4 bases and at J to 6 bases, leaving 18 bases not matched to a gene. The CDR3 runs to 18 residues. Based on the CDR3 plus reference TRBV7-7 and TRBJ2-5, the full variable domain is GAGVSQSPRYKVTKRGQDVTLRCDPISSHATLYWYQQALGQGPEFLTYFNYEAQPDKSGLPSDRFSAERPEGSISTLTIQRTEQRDSAMYRCASSSKNRGRRKRKTQYFGPGTRLLVL.

This rearrangement joins TRBV6-5 to TRBJ1-2; D unresolved. Trimming shortened V by 6 bases and J by 4 bases, and 9 bases separated the two germline ends. The germline V gene has CDR1 MNHEY and CDR2 SVGAGI. This CDR3 region has 12 residues. This chain's CDR3 is CASSQYSYGYTF. The CDR3 DNA reads as TGTGCCAGCAGCCAGTACTCCTATGGCTACACCTTC.

The V gene is TRBV5-4, the J gene TRBJ1-5; no clear D. Germline V gene sequence: CDR1 SGHNT, CDR2 YYREEE (reference sequence). This CDR3 is 14 amino acids long. V dropped 1 base and J dropped 1 base, with 6 bases sitting between them. CDR3 loop: CASSLLGSNQPQHF. The CDR3 nucleotides are TGTGCCAGCAGCTTGTTAGGGAGCAATCAGCCCCAGCATTTT. The whole variable domain, filled in from reference TRBV5-4 and TRBJ1-5, reads ETGVTQSPTHLIKTRGQQVTLRCSSQSGHNTVSWYQQALGQGPQFIFQYYREEENGRGNFPPRFSGLQFPNYSSELNVNALELDDSALYLCASSLLGSNQPQHFGDGTRLSIL.

The V and J genes are TRBV20-1 and TRBJ1-1; D may be TRBD1 (5 bases). CDR3 length equals 11 residues. V lost 5 bases and J 7 bases, leaving 11 bases between the germline ends. The germline V gene encodes CDR1 DFQATT and CDR2 SNEGSKA (reference sequence). CDR3 protein: CSALRQFEAFF. The DNA for the CDR3 is TGCAGTGCTCTCCGACAGTTTGAAGCTTTCTTT.

The chain is built from TRBV11-2 and TRBJ2-7; D may match TRBD1 or TRBD2 (5 bases each). Trimming took off 3 bases at V and 2 bases at J, with 11 bases between the two ends. Germline lookup yields CDR1 SGHAT and CDR2 FQNNGV. The CDR3 runs 14 residues. In DNA form, the CDR3 reads TGTGCCAGCAGCTTCCGGGGCGAGACCTACGAGCAGTACTTC. Translated: CASSFRGETYEQYF. Together with reference TRBV11-2 and TRBJ2-7, the CDR3 gives the full variable domain: EAGVAQSPRYKIIEKRQSVAFWCNPISGHATLYWYQQILGQGPKLLIQFQNNGVVDDSQLPKDRFSAERLKGVDSTLKIQPAKLEDSAVYLCASSFRGETYEQYFGPGTRLTVT.

This chain joins TRBV10-3 and TRBJ2-1; no definite D call. V was shortened by 2 bases and J by 10 bases, with 12 bases between the two germline ends. The CDR3 has 13 residues. Germline CDR1 is ENHRY and CDR2 is SYGVKD. CDR3 DNA sequence: TGTGCCATCAGTGAGGCAATGGGAAGGGAGCAGTTCTTC. It codes for CAISEAMGREQFF.

The chain combines TRBV6-5 with TRBJ2-1, with D unresolved. V gave up 6 bases and J gave up 7 bases, with 7 bases separating them. Germline-derived CDR1 and CDR2 are MNHEY and SVGAGI. The CDR3 runs 11 residues. The CDR3 sequence: CASSGLNEQFF. CDR3 nucleotide sequence: TGTGCCAGCAGCGGGCTGAATGAGCAGTTCTTC.

This chain connects TRBV11-2 to TRBJ2-7, with 8 bases fitting TRBD2. CDR1 and CDR2 (germline): SGHAT, FQNNGV. The CDR3 is 16 residues long. Unmatched junction bases numbered 10, after V lost 4 bases and J lost 2 bases. The CDR3 sequence: CASSSQQLAGTYEQYF. CDR3 DNA: TGTGCCAGCAGCTCCCAACAGCTAGCGGGTACCTACGAGCAGTACTTC.

This clone was seen a handful of times. J is TRBJ1-3 and V is TRBV7-6; D possibly corresponds to TRBD1 (5 bases). The CDR3 length is 15 residues. CDR1 and CDR2 from the germline V gene are SGHVS and FNYEAQ. Trimming stripped 4 bases from V and 0 bases from J, with 10 bases between. DNA for the CDR3: TGTGCCAGCAGCTCGGGGCCCAGCTCTGGAAACACCATATATTTT. Translating it yields CASSSGPSSGNTIYF.

This clone was detected once. The gene calls are TRBV6-5 and TRBJ2-3; possibly TRBD1 for D (6 bases). This CDR3 comprises 14 residues. Germline CDR1 is MNHEY and CDR2 is SVGAGI. V was cut by 11 bases and J by 2 bases, with 17 bases left in between. CDR3 nucleotides: TGTGCCGTCGTCTACGGACAGATCACAGATACGCAGTATTTT. Translating gives CAVVYGQITDTQYF.

This chain joins TRBV29-1 and TRBJ2-1, with a weak D call TRBD2 (5 bases). V was clipped by 1 base and J by 0 bases, with 10 bases between them. The CDR3 has 15 amino acids. The germline CDR1 and CDR2 sequences are SQVTM and ANQGSEA. The CDR3 loop reads CSVEGTPSSYNEQFF. In nucleotides, the CDR3 is TGCAGCGTTGAAGGGACTCCTAGCTCCTACAATGAGCAGTTCTTC.

The table lists this clone with a count of one. Distinct nucleotide sequences in the sample also encode this CDR3. CDR3 sequence (DNA): TGTGCCAGCTCACCACAGGGGGCTGGAAACACCATATATTTT. The encoded protein is CASSPQGAGNTIYF. The chain recombines TRBV18 with TRBJ1-3, with D possibly TRBD1 on 6 matching bases. Germline lookup yields CDR1 KGHSH and CDR2 LQKENI. V was trimmed by 1 base and J by 2 bases, leaving 6 bases between them. This CDR3 has 14 residues.

This clone showed up just once. The DNA of the CDR3 is TGCGCCAGCAGCCAAGATCTTGGCTTAGGGATTGAGACCGGGGAGCTGTTTTTT. Its protein product is CASSQDLGLGIETGELFF. The genes are TRBV4-3 and TRBJ2-2; D gene unclear. CDR3 length equals 18 residues. The germline V gene encodes CDR1 LGHNA and CDR2 YSLEER. Trimming shortened V by 0 bases and J by 5 bases, and 19 bases separated the two germline ends.

The CDR3 sequence is CASSLYITGELFF. CDR3 sequence (DNA): TGTGCCAGCAGCCTCTATATTACCGGGGAGCTGTTTTTT. V gene TRBV7-9 combines with J gene TRBJ2-2; D is uncertain. V was pared by 5 bases and J by 5 bases, with 9 bases between. CDR1 is SEHNR, CDR2 FQNEAQ, per germline (reference sequence). This CDR3 spans 13 amino acids.